The present T cell receptor beta chain was sequenced within a study of human T cells and chemical hapten exposure. Overall study: Patients, mostly women, had alopecia areata, alopecia totalis or alopecia universalis.

TCRdb recomputed calls from the RACE reads with MiXCR, one row per CDR3 protein. The sample includes approximately 97,000 distinct CDR3 sequences, roughly 27% of them seen just once. Time point specified: patch test 3, about 24 weeks after DPC sensitization. The treatment: therapeutic diphenylcyclopropenone sensitization with weekly scalp DPC. J was trimmed by 3 bases and V by 3 bases; bases with no gene match: 1. Germline CDR1 DFQATT, CDR2 SNEGSKA (reference sequence). This CDR3 is 13 amino acids long. The rearrangement joins TRBV20-1 to TRBJ1-2; TRBD1 matches at 10 bases. The receptor's source is a man in his forties or fifties with alopecia areata. Some clones in this sample may be carry-over from other donors' samples. The sequences come from whole blood, collected in connection with sensitization to the hapten diphenylcyclopropenone (DPC). CDR3 sequence: CSASGQGDYGYTF. CDR3 DNA sequence: TGCAGTGCTAGCGGACAGGGGGACTATGGCTACACCTTC.